This T cell receptor beta chain derives from a study (dated by TCRdb to about 2016). Describing the broader study: The study investigated the origins of HIV persistence in individuals who naturally controlled HIV infection.

The table lists this clonotype with a few counts. Its antigen target is currently unknown. Base quality data are lacking; no much larger clone is found one base away. The CDR3 spans 16 residues, from the cysteine through the phenylalanine. The entry retains the CDR3 DNA only, 48 bases that are in frame from base 1. V is cut back by 0 bases and J by 4 bases, with 5 bases in the junction unmatched. CDR1 SNHLY and CDR2 FYNNEI are derived from the germline V gene. The receptor library was made with 5' RACE. The instrument given in TCRdb is Illumina HiSeq 2000. Using fastp at Q25 and MiXCR, TCRdb reprocessed the public reads and kept productive beta chains. Rows matching on CDR3 protein sequence are summarized as one entry with the most common DNA and genes. Across this sample there are some 900 distinct CDR3 sequences, with about 9.3% seen only once. 20% to 30% of the sample comes from the top ten.

The receptor comes from a male donor with HIV. The sequenced sample was total memory T cells from blood PBMCs. This sample's cell subset or site label indicates: transitional memory CD4+ T cells. The chain links TRBV2 with TRBJ2-1; 8 nucleotides in the junction match TRBD2. The CDR3 sequence is CASSEALLAGYNEQFF. The nucleotide sequence reads as follows: TGTGCCAGCAGTGAAGCGTTGCTAGCGGGTTACAATGAGCAGTTCTTC.